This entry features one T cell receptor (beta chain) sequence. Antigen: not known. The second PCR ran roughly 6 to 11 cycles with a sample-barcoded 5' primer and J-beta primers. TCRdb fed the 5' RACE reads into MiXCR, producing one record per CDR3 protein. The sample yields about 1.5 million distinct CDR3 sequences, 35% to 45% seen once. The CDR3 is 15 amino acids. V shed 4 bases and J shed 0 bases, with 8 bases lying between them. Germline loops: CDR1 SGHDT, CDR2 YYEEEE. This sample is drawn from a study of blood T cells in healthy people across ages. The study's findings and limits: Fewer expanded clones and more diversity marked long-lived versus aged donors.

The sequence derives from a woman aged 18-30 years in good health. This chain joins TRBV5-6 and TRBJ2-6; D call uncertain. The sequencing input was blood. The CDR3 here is CASSPWASGANVLTF. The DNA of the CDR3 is TGTGCCAGCAGCCCCTGGGCCTCTGGGGCCAACGTCCTGACTTTC.